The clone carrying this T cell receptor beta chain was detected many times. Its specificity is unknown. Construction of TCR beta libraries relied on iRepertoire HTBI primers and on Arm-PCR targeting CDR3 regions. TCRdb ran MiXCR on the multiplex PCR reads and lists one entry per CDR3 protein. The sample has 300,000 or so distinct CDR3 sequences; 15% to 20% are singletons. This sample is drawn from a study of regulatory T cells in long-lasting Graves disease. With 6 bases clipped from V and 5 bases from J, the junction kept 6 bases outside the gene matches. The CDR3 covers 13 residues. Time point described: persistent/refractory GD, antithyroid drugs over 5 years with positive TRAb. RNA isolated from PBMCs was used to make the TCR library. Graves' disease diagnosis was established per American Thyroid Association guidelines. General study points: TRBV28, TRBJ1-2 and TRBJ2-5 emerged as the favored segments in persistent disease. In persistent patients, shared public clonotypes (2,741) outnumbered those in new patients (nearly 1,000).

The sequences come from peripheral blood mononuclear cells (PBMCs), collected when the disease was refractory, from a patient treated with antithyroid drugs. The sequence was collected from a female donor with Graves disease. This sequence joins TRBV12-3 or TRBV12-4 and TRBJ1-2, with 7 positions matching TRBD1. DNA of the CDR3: TGTGCCAGCAGCATACAGGGGCAGTATGGCTACACCTTC. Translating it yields CASSIQGQYGYTF.